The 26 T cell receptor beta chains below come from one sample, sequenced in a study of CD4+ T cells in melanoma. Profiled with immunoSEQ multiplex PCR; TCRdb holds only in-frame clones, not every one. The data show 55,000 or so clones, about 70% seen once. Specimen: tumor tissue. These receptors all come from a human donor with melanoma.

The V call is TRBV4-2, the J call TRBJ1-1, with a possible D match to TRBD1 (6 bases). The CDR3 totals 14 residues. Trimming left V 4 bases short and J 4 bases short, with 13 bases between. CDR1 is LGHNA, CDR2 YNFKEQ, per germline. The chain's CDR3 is CASSPRGGVTEAFF. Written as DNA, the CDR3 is TGTGCCAGCAGCCCCCGAGGGGGTGTCACTGAAGCTTTCTTT.

CDR3 sequence (DNA): TGTGCCAGCAGCTTGCGGGGGAACACTGAAGCTTTCTTT. Encoded protein: CASSLRGNTEAFF. This sequence joins TRBV5-6 and TRBJ1-1, with D hard to call. Looked up from germline, CDR1 is SGHDT and CDR2 is YYEEEE. The V gene lost 1 base and the J gene lost 1 base, with 5 bases spanning the gap. The CDR3 covers 13 residues.

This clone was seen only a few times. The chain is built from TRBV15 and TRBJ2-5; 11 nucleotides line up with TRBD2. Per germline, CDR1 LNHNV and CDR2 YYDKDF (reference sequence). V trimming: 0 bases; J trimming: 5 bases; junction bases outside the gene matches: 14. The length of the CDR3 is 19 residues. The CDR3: CATSRDQGGSGGAKETQYF. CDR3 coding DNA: TGTGCCACCAGCAGAGATCAAGGAGGTAGCGGGGGGGCAAAGGAGACCCAGTACTTC.

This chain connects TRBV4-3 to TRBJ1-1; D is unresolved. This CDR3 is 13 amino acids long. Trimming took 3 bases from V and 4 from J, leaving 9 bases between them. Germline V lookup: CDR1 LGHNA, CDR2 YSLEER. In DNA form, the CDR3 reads TGCGCCAGCAGCCAGGGCTACAGCACTGAAGCTTTCTTT. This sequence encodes CASSQGYSTEAFF.

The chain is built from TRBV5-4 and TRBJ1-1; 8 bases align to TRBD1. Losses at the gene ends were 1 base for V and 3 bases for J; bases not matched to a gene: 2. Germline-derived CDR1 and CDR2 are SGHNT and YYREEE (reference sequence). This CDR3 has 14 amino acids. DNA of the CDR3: TGTGCCAGCAGCTTGACAGGGGGATACACTGAAGCTTTCTTT. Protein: CASSLTGGYTEAFF.

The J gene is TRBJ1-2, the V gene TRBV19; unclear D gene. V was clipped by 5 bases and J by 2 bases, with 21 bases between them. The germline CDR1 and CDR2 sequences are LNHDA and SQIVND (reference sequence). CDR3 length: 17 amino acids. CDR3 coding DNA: TGTGCCAGTAGTCCCCTCCCCTCTACCGGAGGAAACTATGGCTACACCTTC. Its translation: CASSPLPSTGGNYGYTF.

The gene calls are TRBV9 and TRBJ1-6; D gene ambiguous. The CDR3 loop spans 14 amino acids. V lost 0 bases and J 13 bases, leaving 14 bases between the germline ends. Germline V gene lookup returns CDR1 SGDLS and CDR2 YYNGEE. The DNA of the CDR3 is TGTGCCAGCAGCGTAGGAGCAGGACCTTTTCCCCTCCACTTT. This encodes CASSVGAGPFPLHF.

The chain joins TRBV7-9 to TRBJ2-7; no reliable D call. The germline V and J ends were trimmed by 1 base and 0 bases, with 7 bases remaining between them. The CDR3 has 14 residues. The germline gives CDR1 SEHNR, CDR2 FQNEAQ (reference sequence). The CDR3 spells CASSLGPSSYEQYF. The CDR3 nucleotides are TGTGCCAGCAGCTTAGGCCCAAGCTCCTACGAGCAGTACTTC. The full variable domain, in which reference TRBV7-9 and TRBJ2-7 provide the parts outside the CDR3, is DTGVSQNPRHKITKRGQNVTFRCDPISEHNRLYWYRQTLGQGPEFLTYFQNEAQLEKSRLLSDRFSAERPKGSFSTLEIQRTEQGDSAMYLCASSLGPSSYEQYFGPGTRLTVT.

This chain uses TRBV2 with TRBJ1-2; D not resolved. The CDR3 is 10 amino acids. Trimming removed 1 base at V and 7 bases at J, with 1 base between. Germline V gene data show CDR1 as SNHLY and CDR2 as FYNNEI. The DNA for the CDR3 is TGTGCCAGCAGTGAAGTTGGCTACACCTTC. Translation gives CASSEVGYTF.

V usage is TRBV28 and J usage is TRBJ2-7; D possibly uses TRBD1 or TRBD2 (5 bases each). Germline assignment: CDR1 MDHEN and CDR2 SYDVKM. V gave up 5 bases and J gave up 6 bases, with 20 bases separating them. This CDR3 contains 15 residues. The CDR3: CASSNVRAPGGEQYF. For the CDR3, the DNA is TGTGCCAGCAGTAATGTGAGGGCCCCTGGGGGCGAGCAGTACTTC.

The CDR3 spells CASSINRDGSYEQYF. The CDR3 bases are TGTGCCAGCAGTATCAACCGGGACGGGTCCTACGAGCAGTACTTC. This chain uses TRBV2 with TRBJ2-7, with D perhaps given as TRBD1 or TRBD2 (5 bases each). Deletions cut 5 bases from V and 1 base from J, with 15 bases between. Germline V CDR1 and CDR2: SNHLY, FYNNEI. This CDR3 comprises 15 residues.

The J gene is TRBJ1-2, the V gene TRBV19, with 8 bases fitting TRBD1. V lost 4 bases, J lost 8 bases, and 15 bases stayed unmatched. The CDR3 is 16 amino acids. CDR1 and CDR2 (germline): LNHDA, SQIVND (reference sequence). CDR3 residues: CASSTRTGGSLIGYTF. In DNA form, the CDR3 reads TGTGCCAGTAGTACCCGAACAGGGGGTTCCCTTATCGGCTACACCTTC.

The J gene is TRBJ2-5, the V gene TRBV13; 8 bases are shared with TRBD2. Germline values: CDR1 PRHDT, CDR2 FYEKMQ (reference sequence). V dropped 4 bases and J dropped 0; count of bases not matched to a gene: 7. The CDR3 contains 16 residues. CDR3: CASSSSWRGDQETQYF. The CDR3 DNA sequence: TGTGCCAGCAGCTCCTCCTGGCGGGGGGACCAAGAGACCCAGTACTTC.

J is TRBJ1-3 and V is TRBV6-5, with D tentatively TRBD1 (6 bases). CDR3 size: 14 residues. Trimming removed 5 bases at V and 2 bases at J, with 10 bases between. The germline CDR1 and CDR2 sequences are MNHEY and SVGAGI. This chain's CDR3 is CASSESGAGNTIYF. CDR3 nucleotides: TGTGCCAGCAGTGAATCAGGGGCTGGAAACACCATATATTTT.

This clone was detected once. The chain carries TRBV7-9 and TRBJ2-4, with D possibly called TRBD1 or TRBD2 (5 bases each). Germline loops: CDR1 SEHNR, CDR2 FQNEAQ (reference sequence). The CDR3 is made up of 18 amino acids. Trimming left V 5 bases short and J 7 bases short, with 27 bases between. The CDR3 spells CASSTTTWTPRWENIQYF. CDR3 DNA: TGTGCCAGCAGCACCACCACCTGGACACCCAGGTGGGAGAACATTCAGTACTTC. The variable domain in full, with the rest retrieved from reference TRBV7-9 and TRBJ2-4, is DTGVSQNPRHKITKRGQNVTFRCDPISEHNRLYWYRQTLGQGPEFLTYFQNEAQLEKSRLLSDRFSAERPKGSFSTLEIQRTEQGDSAMYLCASSTTTWTPRWENIQYFGAGTRLSVL.

The CDR3 bases are TGTGCCAGCTCACCAACAGGGGGCATTGGGAACCAAGAGACCCAGTACTTC. Protein product: CASSPTGGIGNQETQYF. The genes are TRBV18 and TRBJ2-5; TRBD1 matches at 9 bases. V trimming: 2 bases; J trimming: 0 bases; junction bases outside the gene matches: 7. Germline V gene data show CDR1 as KGHSH and CDR2 as LQKENI. The CDR3 is 17 residues long.

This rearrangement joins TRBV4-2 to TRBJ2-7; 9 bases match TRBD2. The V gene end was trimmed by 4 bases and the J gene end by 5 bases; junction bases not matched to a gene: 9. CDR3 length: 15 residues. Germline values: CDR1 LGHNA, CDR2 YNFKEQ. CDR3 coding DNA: TGTGCCAGCAGCCGGGTGGGACTAGCTAGGCACGAGCAGTACTTC. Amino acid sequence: CASSRVGLARHEQYF.

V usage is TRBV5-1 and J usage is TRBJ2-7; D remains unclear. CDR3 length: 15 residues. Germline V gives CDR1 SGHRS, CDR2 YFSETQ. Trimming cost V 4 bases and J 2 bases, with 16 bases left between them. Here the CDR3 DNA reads TGCGCCAGCAGCAGTGAGAACACCTTTCCCTACGAGCAGTACTTC. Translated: CASSSENTFPYEQYF. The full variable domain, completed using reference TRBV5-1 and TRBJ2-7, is KAGVTQTPRYLIKTRGQQVTLSCSPISGHRSVSWYQQTPGQGLQFLFEYFSETQRNKGNFPGRFSGRQFSNSRSEMNVSTLELGDSALYLCASSSENTFPYEQYFGPGTRLTVT.

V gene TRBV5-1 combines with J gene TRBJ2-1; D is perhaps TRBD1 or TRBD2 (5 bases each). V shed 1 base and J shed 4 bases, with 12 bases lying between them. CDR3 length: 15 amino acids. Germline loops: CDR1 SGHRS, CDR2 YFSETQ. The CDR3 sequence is CASSLWDGSYNEQFF. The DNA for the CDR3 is TGCGCCAGCAGCTTGTGGGACGGATCATACAATGAGCAGTTCTTC.

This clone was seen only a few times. This chain's CDR3 is CASSIGSSPLHF. In DNA form, the CDR3 reads TGTGCCAGTAGTATTGGCTCTTCACCCCTCCACTTT. The chain carries TRBV19 and TRBJ1-6; D ambiguous. The CDR3 loop spans 12 amino acids. Trimming took 3 bases from V and 9 from J, leaving 6 bases between them. Germline V gene data show CDR1 as LNHDA and CDR2 as SQIVND (reference sequence).

The CDR3 is CASSGPGLAGGGSEQYF. The CDR3 nucleotides are TGTGCCAGCAGCGGCCCGGGACTAGCGGGGGGAGGGTCCGAGCAGTACTTC. The chain combines TRBV9 with TRBJ2-7, with 15 bases lining up with TRBD2. The germline V gene encodes CDR1 SGDLS and CDR2 YYNGEE. V trimming: 3 bases; J trimming: 6 bases; junction bases outside the gene matches: 10. The CDR3 has 17 residues.

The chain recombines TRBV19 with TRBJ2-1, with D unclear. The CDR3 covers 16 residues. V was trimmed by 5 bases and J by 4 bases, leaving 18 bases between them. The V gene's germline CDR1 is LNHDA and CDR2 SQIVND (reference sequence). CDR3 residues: CASSDGWVQGYNEQFF. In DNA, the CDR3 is TGTGCCAGTAGTGATGGTTGGGTACAAGGGTACAATGAGCAGTTCTTC.

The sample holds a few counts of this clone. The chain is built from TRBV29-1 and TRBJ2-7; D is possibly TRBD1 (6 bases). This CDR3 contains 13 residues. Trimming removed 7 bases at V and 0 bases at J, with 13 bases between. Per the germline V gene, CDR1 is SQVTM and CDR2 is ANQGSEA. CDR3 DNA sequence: TGCAGCGCCCTAAGACAGGACTCCTACGAGCAGTACTTC. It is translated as CSALRQDSYEQYF.

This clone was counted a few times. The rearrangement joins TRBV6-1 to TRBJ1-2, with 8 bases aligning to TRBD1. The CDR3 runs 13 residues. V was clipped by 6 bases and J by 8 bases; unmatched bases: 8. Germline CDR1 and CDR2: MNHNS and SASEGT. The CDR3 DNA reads TGTGCCAGCAGGGACAGGGTTTCGATCGGCTACACCTTC. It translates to CASRDRVSIGYTF.

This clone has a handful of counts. The CDR3, as DNA: TGCGCCAGCAGCTTGGGCAGTACAGGGGGCGGTTCACCCCTCCACTTT. This encodes CASSLGSTGGGSPLHF. The chain recombines TRBV5-1 with TRBJ1-6; 9 positions agree with TRBD1. Looked up from germline, CDR1 is SGHRS and CDR2 is YFSETQ. The J segment lost 9 bases and the V segment lost 0 bases, leaving 7 bases of the junction unmatched. The CDR3 spans 16 residues.

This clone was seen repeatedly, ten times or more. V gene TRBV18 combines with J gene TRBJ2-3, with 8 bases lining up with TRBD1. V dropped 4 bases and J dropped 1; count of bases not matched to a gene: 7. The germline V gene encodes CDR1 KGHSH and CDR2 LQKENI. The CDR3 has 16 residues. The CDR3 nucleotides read TGTGCCAGCTCACTGCAGGGGGCTTTCGGCACAGATACGCAGTATTTT. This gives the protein CASSLQGAFGTDTQYF. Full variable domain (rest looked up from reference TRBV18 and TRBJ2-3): NAGVMQNPRHLVRRRGQEARLRCSPMKGHSHVYWYRQLPEEGLKFMVYLQKENIIDESGMPKERFSAEFPKEGPSILRIQQVVRGDSAAYFCASSLQGAFGTDTQYFGPGTRLTVL.